This paragraph covers one TCR beta chain sequence. V was pared by 0 bases and J by 5 bases, with 9 bases between. The germline V gene encodes CDR1 SEHNR and CDR2 FQNEAQ (reference sequence). CDR3 length: 14 amino acids. Measured with immunoSEQ multiplex PCR; TCRdb has only the in-frame clones, and not every one. The data show fewer than 150,000 clones, about 93% seen once. This entry is derived from a study of T cells after somatic rescue of genetic block. This clonotype originated in a woman aged 18 to 35. Sequencing was carried out using peripheral blood mononuclear cells (PBMCs). The chain joins TRBV7-9 to TRBJ2-3, with D tentatively TRBD1 (5 bases). Here the CDR3 DNA reads TGTGCCAGCAGCTTAGCGCTGGGGCGAGATACGCAGTATTTT. Translation gives CASSLALGRDTQYF.